This T cell receptor (beta chain) was sequenced in a study of vaccination and CD4 T cells after COVID-19. Cultured CD4+ T cell DNA was sequenced using the Oncomine TCR Beta short-read assay. TCRdb analysed the PCR reads with MiXCR anew, one entry per CDR3 protein. The table shows tens of thousands of distinct CDR3 sequences, with about 35% occurring only once. Specified time point: late sampling 161 to 241 days after vaccination in a few convalescent patients. Treatment of the sample: approximately nine-day PBMC culture with coronavirus spike peptide pools or control peptides (ViraFEST assay). This clonotype was detected only a few times. What it binds is unknown. The V end was cut by 6 bases, the J end by 6 bases, with 16 bases between. The CDR3 totals 13 residues. Germline loops: CDR1 DFQATT, CDR2 SNEGSKA (reference sequence).

The starting material was CD4+ T cells from blood, cultured in vitro, obtained about 7 months after SARS-CoV-2 vaccination. The sequence was collected from a human donor who had recovered from COVID-19. The chain employs TRBV20-1 and TRBJ2-3; D is perhaps TRBD2 (7 bases). The CDR3 DNA is TGCAGTGCCATCAGGGGAGGGCCCGATACGCAGTATTTT. Amino acids: CSAIRGGPDTQYF.